The next 10 T cell receptor beta chains were all read from a single sample in a study of shared clonotypes between healthy human individuals. The assay was immunoSEQ multiplex PCR, and TCRdb's table has in-frame clones only and misses some. The data contain 2 million to 2.5 million clones, 85% to 95% of them seen just once; the ten biggest clones take up approximately 0.41%. Sequenced: naive CD4+ T cells from PBMCs. Subset defined: CD45RA+ positively selected. The origin of the receptors is a young man in good health. Some clones in this sample may be carry-over from other donors' samples.

V gene TRBV7-3 combines with J gene TRBJ2-1; a possible D gene is TRBD2 (6 bases). CDR3 size: 16 residues. Germline CDR1 and CDR2: SGHTA and FQGTGA. V lost 5 bases to trimming and J lost 4 bases, with 18 bases between them. CDR3 DNA: TGTGCCAGCAGCCCCGAGGGACTGGTTACTTACAATGAGCAGTTCTTC. Translated: CASSPEGLVTYNEQFF.

The V and J genes are TRBV5-6 and TRBJ2-3; 11 positions match TRBD2. Germline values: CDR1 SGHDT, CDR2 YYEEEE. The V and J ends lost 4 bases and 2 bases, in that order; junction bases with no gene match: 12. This CDR3 has 18 residues. The CDR3 spells CASSGRRTSGGYTDTQYF. The CDR3 nucleotides read TGTGCCAGCAGCGGACGTCGCACTAGCGGGGGATACACAGATACGCAGTATTTT.

The CDR3 is CASSLRGGYDAEAFF. CDR3 DNA: TGTGCCAGCAGTTTAAGGGGAGGGTACGACGCTGAAGCTTTCTTT. This chain uses TRBV27 with TRBJ1-1, with D perhaps matching TRBD1 (5 bases). The CDR3 runs 15 residues. Germline values: CDR1 MNHEY, CDR2 SMNVEV (reference sequence). V was cut by 2 bases and J by 6 bases, with 16 bases left in between.

The rearrangement uses TRBV5-8 and TRBJ2-1; 14 nucleotides align to TRBD2. Trimming took 3 bases from V and 6 from J; bases not matched to a gene: 2. This CDR3 is built from 15 residues. Germline values: CDR1 SGHTS, CDR2 YDEGEE. Written as DNA, the CDR3 is TGTGCCAGCAGCTCCGGGACTAGCGGGAGCAATGAGCAGTTCTTC. Its protein is CASSSGTSGSNEQFF.

The gene calls are TRBV2 and TRBJ2-1; tentative D call: TRBD2 (5 bases). The ends were cut back, 7 bases at V and 7 bases at J, with 14 bases in the middle. Germline V CDR1 and CDR2: SNHLY, FYNNEI. The CDR3 runs to 13 residues. The DNA of the CDR3 is TGTGCCAGCAACCCAGCGGTAACTAATGAGCAGTTCTTC. This codes for CASNPAVTNEQFF.

This rearrangement joins TRBV7-2 to TRBJ2-3; TRBD2 matches at 12 bases. Per the germline V gene, CDR1 is SGHTA and CDR2 is FQGNSA. The CDR3 is made up of 16 amino acids. V trimming: 6 bases; J trimming: 0 bases; junction bases outside the gene matches: 4. The CDR3 DNA reads TGTGCCAGCAGAAAAGGGACTAGCGGGAGCACAGATACGCAGTATTTT. As protein: CASRKGTSGSTDTQYF.

This chain uses TRBV5-1 with TRBJ1-1, with 11 bases identical to TRBD1. The V gene end was trimmed by 2 bases and the J gene end by 4 bases; junction bases not matched to a gene: 7. The CDR3 runs 16 residues. Germline CDR1 reads SGHRS; CDR2 reads YFSETQ. The DNA of the CDR3 is TGCGCCAGCAGCTTATCGGGACAGGGGGTCATCACTGAAGCTTTCTTT. It encodes CASSLSGQGVITEAFF.

V and J are TRBV29-1 and TRBJ2-1; D remains ambiguous. Trimming stripped 3 bases from V and 5 bases from J, with 5 bases between. CDR3 size: 11 residues. Germline V gene sequence: CDR1 SQVTM, CDR2 ANQGSEA. The DNA of the CDR3 is TGCAGCGTTGAGATCCACAATGAGCAGTTCTTC. It specifies CSVEIHNEQFF.

The V and J genes are TRBV2 and TRBJ1-5; D ambiguous. Germline V CDR1 and CDR2: SNHLY, FYNNEI. V lost 2 bases, J lost 4 bases, and 15 bases lay in between. The CDR3 length is 16 residues. The CDR3, as DNA: TGTGCCAGCAGTGAATCTCCGGGTCGGGGTAATCAGCCCCAGCATTTT. It codes for CASSESPGRGNQPQHF.

The table lists this clone with a count of one. The CDR3 protein is CASSRNRATNEKLFF. CDR3 coding DNA: TGCGCCAGCAGCCGGAACAGAGCAACTAATGAAAAACTGTTTTTT. V gene TRBV5-1 combines with J gene TRBJ1-4; D unresolved. This CDR3 is built from 15 residues. Trimming pared 4 bases from V and 0 bases from J, leaving 10 bases between. CDR1 SGHRS and CDR2 YFSETQ come from the germline V gene.